One TCR beta chain is described in this entry. The antigen it recognizes is unknown. Base qualities were left out, and no much larger clone turns up one base away. The entry originates in a study of cytomegalovirus exposure and HLA in healthy donors (dated by TCRdb to the late 2010s). Notes on the research overall: In an earlier analysis of several hundred of the donors, 250 to 300 Gb of sequence data and about 110 million unique TCR beta sequences from about 179 million T cells were reported. An early release that covered some 630 HLA-typed donors contained about 290 gigabases of sequencing data and about 84 million unique TCR sequences. Of the approximately 400 genotyped donors, about 84% fell in the genetic ancestry cluster associated with self-reported Caucasian donors. The study aimed to test whether cataloging public T cell receptors could reveal signatures of past pathogen exposure. Using immunosequencing, the study profiled T cell repertoires from 550 to 750 subjects and related those repertoires to cytomegalovirus serostatus. Along with the approximately 620-subject first cohort, a separate validation cohort of over a hundred different subjects was used. To predict cytomegalovirus infection status, the study brought together high-throughput TCR immunosequencing, statistical association of individual TCRs with disease status, and machine learning. To study patterns of TCR occurrence, a later analysis re-analyzed previously published TCR beta repertoires from 500 to 850 donors and added high-resolution HLA genotyping. In the later analysis, no new phenotypic data were used to find candidate immune exposures; instead, reliance was placed on TCR beta sequences and their occurrence across donors. To decide whether each TCR beta V gene segment behaved as functional or pseudogenic, an earlier analysis of some 600 of the donors relied on high-throughput TCR beta sequencing. Donor age, sex, ethnicity and CMV serostatus were compiled together with the repertoire data. Genome-wide SNP genotypes for about 65% of the 666 donors were used in a later genetic analysis, which treated that subset as a discovery cohort. All discovery cohort repertoires had been generated on a single sequencing platform. HLA typing covered class I and class II loci at four-digit resolution. Typing coverage varied by locus: about 629-630 donors for A, B, C, DRB1 and DQB1; approximately 500 for DQA1; about 570 for DPA1; some 470 for DPB1. About 5 DR-DQ haplotypes were handled as single units for association and clustering, since linkage in the cohort was strong. Across under 500 genotyped donors of the cohort, an average of about 240,000 unique TCR beta nucleotide sequences per donor were sequenced, and roughly 20% of those sequences were non-productive. General conclusions and limits of the study: A further reported finding was that TCR beta sequences accurately predicted the HLA-A and HLA-B alleles for most subjects in the first cohort. A later genetic analysis associated a missense DCLRE1C variant with V-gene and J-gene trimming of TCR beta chains, and an independent cohort replicated the association. Broadly in line with IMGT annotations, most TCR beta V segments showed up in productive rearrangements about 87% or about 30% of the time in an earlier analysis of approximately 600 of the donors. Some IMGT-functional V segments, including TRBV6-2 and TRBV6-3, could not be distinguished by the 87-base-pair reads and were therefore excluded. Sequencing depth was assumed to be roughly uniform across donors in the presence/absence analyses, though that assumption may not hold. In a later analysis, 16,951 TCR beta sequences were associated with specific HLA alleles at a false discovery rate of 0.05. In this cohort, only TCR beta chains were sequenced, and detectable features were limited by the absence of alpha or paired-chain data. The classifier was reported to diagnose cytomegalovirus status with high specificity and sensitivity in both the original cohort and the validation cohort. A later analysis found that HLA-associated TCR beta chains were more clonally expanded and had lower generation probabilities than equally common non-associated chains. According to a later analysis, parvovirus B19, influenza, CMV and Epstein-Barr virus appeared linked to several top co-occurrence clusters. Across donors, most TCR sequences were observed very rarely, whereas some public TCRs were present in many individuals. A later analysis found that most CMV-associated TCR beta chains appeared HLA-restricted, with HLA associations seemingly driven largely by CMV exposure. The sequencing pipeline was judged likely to have produced a cluster of highly shared sequence variants as a technical artifact. Assigning TCR associations to individual alleles was difficult when HLA alleles, especially DR and DQ, strongly co-occurred. CMV serostatus was the only immune exposure information available for the cohort. Because HLA typing was missing for some donors at each locus, association tests included only the typed subset. In vitro tests confirmed that three of the cytomegalovirus-associated TCR beta chains recognize cytomegalovirus antigens. A later genetic analysis reported fewer N-insertions in productive TCRs among donors in an Asian-associated ancestry cluster than the roughly 640-donor mean. Some 15 rarely observed V segments, including chromosome 9 orphons, were excluded from the earlier analysis of approximately 500 of the donors because counts were too low. Linkage disequilibrium might explain the correlated functional status among segregating V segments, but an unknown experimental factor could not be excluded. In a later analysis, the rate of TCR association differed among HLA loci, with DRB1 alleles having the most associated TCRs and HLA-C alleles having the fewest. The study listed 164 TCR beta chains as associated with cytomegalovirus. It was suggested by the authors that the approach could potentially be generalized to other disease states and immunological phenotypes.

Trimming removed 8 bases from V and 5 bases from J, leaving 16 bases between the germline ends. The CDR3 runs 15 amino acids, cysteine and phenylalanine included. Kept here is only the CDR3 DNA, which spans 45 bases and is read in frame from base 1. Sequences SGHTA (CDR1) and FQGNSA (CDR2) are obtained from the germline V gene. The method was the immunoSEQ multiplex PCR assay. For the multiplex PCR, a mixture combining 60 forward primers for TCR Vbeta segments and 13 reverse primers for TCR Jbeta segments was used. A multiplex PCR assay on genomic DNA amplified the CDR3 region of rearranged TCR beta genes. On the Illumina HiSeq System, the amplified TCR beta libraries were sequenced as 87-base-pair reads. The study's processing was this. Across the 670 or so repertoires, a later analysis counted 80 million or so unique TCR beta chains, around 11 million of which were shared by at least two donors. To remove PCR and sequencing errors, raw reads were error-corrected and collapsed into unique sequences using a nearest-neighbor algorithm that merged closely related sequences. CDR3 sequences were aligned to IMGT reference sequences to assign V, D and J gene segments. For a sequence to be retained, a match of at least six nucleotides to both a V gene segment and a J gene segment was required. A rearrangement was called productive if the CDR3 had no stop codons and remained in frame with V and J, and every other rearrangement was called non-productive. CDR3 was defined according to IMGT convention as the region running from the second conserved V-encoded cysteine to the conserved J-encoded phenylalanine. The earlier analysis of 587 of the donors excluded any sequence lacking an unambiguous match to a single V gene segment. In an earlier analysis of some 590 of the donors, a V segment was called functional when productive rearrangements were above 56.7%, and segregating when the standard deviation between donors exceeded 5%. A statistical classification framework was built to diagnose cytomegalovirus status from the catalog of TCR beta chain sequences. V and J gene assignment, in a later analysis, came from comparing TCR nucleotide sequences with IMGT/GENE-DB human TR gene sequences. In a later analysis, CDR3 sequences and most-parsimonious VDJ recombination scenarios were assigned using the TCRdist pipeline. A later analysis defined each TCR beta chain by its CDR3 amino acid sequence plus V-gene family, and excluded reads lacking a unique V-gene family. A later analysis removed 592 highly shared, low-generation-probability nucleotide sequences to deal with suspected cross-contamination and a sequencing artifact. In a later analysis, a clonal expansion index was calculated for each public chain from normalized within-repertoire ranks of inferred template counts. In a later analysis, generation probabilities were computed using a VDJ recombination model fitted to out-of-frame rearrangements, and the results were checked against IGoR. A later analysis scored TCR-TCR, TCR-HLA and TCR-CMV co-occurrence with hypergeometric tests, applying a repertoire-size bias correction to TCR pairs. A later analysis estimated false discovery rates by permuting HLA or CMV assignments 20 times. In a later analysis, co-occurring TCRs were grouped with DBSCAN, and TCRdist sequence similarity was added when clustering was performed within HLA-allele-positive subsets. Co-occurrence clustering excluded repertoires with fewer than 30,000 or more than 120,000 public chains, plus five with anomalous nucleotide sharing. What TCRdb holds here is the immuneACCESS table cut down to in-frame rearrangements. Part of the clones is not present; checked against another copy, under half of the missing clones reflect an unresolved V gene, and the others are unexplained. The DNA was the basis for D and trimming; V, J and clone size are from that table. This sample has some 130,000 clones in its table, and about 76% of those were observed once. The ten top clones hold about 0.7% of the sample.

The cohort was made up of roughly 670 healthy bone marrow donors. Cohort members were all nominally healthy when sampled, although unrecorded immune exposures were likely present. The donor was CMV seronegative and was included in the group of hundreds of seronegative cohort members. Every donor gave a peripheral blood sample, and the peripheral blood mononuclear cells from that sample were used for TCR beta sequencing. Genomic DNA was extracted from the blood cell samples with the Qiagen DNeasy Blood Extraction Kit. The receptor chain draws on TRBV7-2 and TRBJ1-6, with no D gene named confidently. This clonotype was obtained from a man between 18 and 35 years old in good health and CMV-seronegative. Material: PBMCs. Here is the DNA: TGTGCCAGCTCCCCCCCCGGAGGCAATAATTCACCCCTCCACTTT. This is translated as CASSPPGGNNSPLHF.